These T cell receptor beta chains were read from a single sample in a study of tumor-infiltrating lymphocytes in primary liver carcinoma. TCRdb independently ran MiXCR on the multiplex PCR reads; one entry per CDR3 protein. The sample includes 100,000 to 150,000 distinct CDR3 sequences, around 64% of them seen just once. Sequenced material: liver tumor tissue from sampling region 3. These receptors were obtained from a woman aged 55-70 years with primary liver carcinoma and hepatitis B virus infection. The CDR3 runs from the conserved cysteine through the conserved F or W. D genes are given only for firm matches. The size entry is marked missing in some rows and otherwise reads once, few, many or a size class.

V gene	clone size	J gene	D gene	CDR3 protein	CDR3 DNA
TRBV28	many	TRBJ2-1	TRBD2	CASRLWGGRSSSYNEQFF	TGTGCCAGCCGACTCTGGGGGGGACGGTCTAGCTCCTACAATGAGCAGTTCTTC
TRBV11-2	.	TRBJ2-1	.	CASSITPLRNSYDEQFF	TGTGCCAGCAGCATTACCCCACTGAGGAACTCCTACGATGAGCAGTTCTTC
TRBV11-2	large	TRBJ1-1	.	CASSPHQHGHLRFWGYEAFF	TGTGCCAGCAGCCCACATCAGCACGGACACCTTCGCTTTTGGGGCTATGAAGCTTTCTTT
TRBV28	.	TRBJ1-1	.	CASSPTGRGNAEAFF	TGTGCCAGCAGTCCGACGGGACGGGGTAACGCTGAAGCTTTCTTT
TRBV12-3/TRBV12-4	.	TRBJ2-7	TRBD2	CASSLGLVVHYAQYF	TGCGCCAGCAGTTTAGGACTAGTTGTTCACTACGCGCAGTACTTC
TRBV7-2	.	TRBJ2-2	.	CAISLEVHGELFF	TGTGCCATCAGCTTAGAAGTTCACGGGGAGTTGTTTTTT
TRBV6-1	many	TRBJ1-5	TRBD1	CASSSDRVNQPQHF	TGTGCCAGCAGTTCGGACAGGGTCAATCAGCCCCAGCATTTT
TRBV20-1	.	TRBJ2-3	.	CSARVGLRDTQYF	TGCAGTGCTAGAGTCGGACTTCGAGATACGCAGTATTTT
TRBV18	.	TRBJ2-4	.	CASSPEHIQYF	TGTGCCAGCTCACCAGAACATATTCAGTACTTC
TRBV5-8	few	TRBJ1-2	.	CASSLYQGTVTIANYGYTF	TGTGCCAGCAGCTTGTATCAGGGGACCGTGACGATAGCTAACTATGGCTACACCTTC
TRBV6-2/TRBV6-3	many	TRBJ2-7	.	CASSYGSPMVEQYF	TGTGCCAGCAGTTACGGGTCCCCGATGGTCGAGCAGTACTTC
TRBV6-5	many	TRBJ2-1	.	CASSPGWEQFF	TGTGCCAGCAGCCCAGGATGGGAGCAGTTCTTC
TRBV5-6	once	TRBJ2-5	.	CTSSLYTVGLETQYF	TGTACCAGCAGCCTGTATACGGTGGGGTTGGAGACCCAGTACTTC
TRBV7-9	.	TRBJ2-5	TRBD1	CASSRGQGETQNF	TGTGCCAGCAGCAGAGGACAGGGAGAGACCCAGAACTTC
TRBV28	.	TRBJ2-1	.	CANGGGQGAYNEQFF	TGTGCCAACGGCGGGGGGCAGGGGGCCTACAATGAGCAGTTCTTC
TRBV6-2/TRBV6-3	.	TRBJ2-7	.	CASKRLQEGYKQYF	TGTGCCAGCAAAAGACTACAGGAGGGCTACAAGCAGTACTTC
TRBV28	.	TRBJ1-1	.	CASSSSDSLNTEAFF	TGTGCCAGCAGTTCCTCCGACAGTCTGAACACTGAAGCTTTCTTT
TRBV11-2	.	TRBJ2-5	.	CASSEQASPQETQYF	TGTGCCAGCAGCGAGCAGGCTAGCCCCCAGGAGACCCAGTACTTC
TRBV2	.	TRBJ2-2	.	CASSYLGTMGNTGELFF	TGTGCCAGCAGTTACCTAGGCACAATGGGGAACACCGGGGAGCTGTTTTTT
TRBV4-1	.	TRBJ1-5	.	CASSQENKVGQPQHF	TGCGCCAGCAGCCAAGAGAACAAGGTCGGTCAGCCCCAGCATTTT
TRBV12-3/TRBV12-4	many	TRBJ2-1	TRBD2	CASSTSGTHEQFF	TGTGCCAGCAGCACTAGCGGGACCCATGAGCAGTTCTTC
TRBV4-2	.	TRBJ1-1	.	CASSQGSRAMNTEAFF	TGTGCCAGCAGCCAAGGTTCCCGGGCCATGAACACTGAGGCTTTCTTT
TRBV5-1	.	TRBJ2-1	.	CASGQGVSSYNEQFF	TGCGCCAGCGGTCAGGGAGTAAGCTCCTACAATGAGCAGTTCTTC
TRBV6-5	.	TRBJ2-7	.	CASSYVRNSHEQYF	TGTGCTAGCAGTTACGTCCGTAACTCCCACGAGCAGTACTTT
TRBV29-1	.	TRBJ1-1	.	CSVKQSGGRTEAFF	TGCAGCGTTAAACAATCGGGTGGGAGGACTGAAGCTTTCTTT
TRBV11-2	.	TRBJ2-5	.	CVSRVGEGQETQYF	TGTGTCAGTAGGGTAGGAGAGGGGCAAGAGACCCAGTACTTC
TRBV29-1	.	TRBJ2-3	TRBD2	CGAAYGSGSADTQYF	TGCGGCGCCGCCTATGGGAGCGGGAGTGCTGATACACAGTATTTT
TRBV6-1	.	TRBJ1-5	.	CASSEDVGSSQPQHF	TGTGCCAGCAGTGAAGACGTAGGGAGCAGTCAGCCCCAGCATTTT
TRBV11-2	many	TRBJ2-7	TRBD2	CASSFFLAGGQIGNEQYF	TGTGCCAGCAGCTTTTTCCTAGCGGGAGGACAGATTGGCAACGAGCAGTACTTC
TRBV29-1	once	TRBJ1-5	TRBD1	CSVGTGLRQPQHF	TGCAGCGTAGGGACAGGGCTTCGTCAGCCCCAGCATTTC
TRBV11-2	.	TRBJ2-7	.	CASTYGDGPFSPYEQYF	TGTGCCAGCACATATGGGGACGGACCATTCAGCCCCTACGAGCAGTACTTC
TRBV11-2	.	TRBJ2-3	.	CASSLEREFDTQYF	TGTGCCAGCAGCTTAGAGAGGGAGTTCGATACGCAGTATTTT
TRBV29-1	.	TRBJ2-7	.	CGIRPGTGSYEQYF	TGCGGCATAAGACCTGGGACGGGCTCCTACGAGCAGTACTTC
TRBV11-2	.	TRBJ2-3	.	CASNLVGSTDMQYF	TGTGCCAGCAACTTAGTTGGGAGCACAGATATGCAGTACTTT